A single sample gave rise to the 21 T cell receptor beta chains below, sequenced in a study of T cells in narcolepsy. TCRdb keeps only in-frame clones here, not all; method: immunoSEQ multiplex PCR. In the table there are around 25,000 clones, approximately 83% of which are singletons. The sequencing input was CD45RA- memory CD4+ T cells from PBMCs. These receptors originate from a human donor with narcolepsy.

The chain carries TRBV7-3 and TRBJ1-1; D is possibly TRBD1 (5 bases). Germline assignment: CDR1 SGHTA and CDR2 FQGTGA. This CDR3 is 15 amino acids long. Deletions cut 5 bases from V and 6 bases from J, with 19 bases between. CDR3 sequence reads: CASSPSSGLTAEAFF. The CDR3, as DNA: TGTGCCAGCAGCCCCTCTTCAGGGCTAACGGCTGAAGCTTTCTTT.

The V call is TRBV5-1, the J call TRBJ1-5, with TRBD1 matching over 11 bases. The CDR3 spans 14 residues. Looked up from germline, CDR1 is SGHRS and CDR2 is YFSETQ. The junction had 3 bases not matched to a gene; V was cut back by 4 bases and J by 6 bases. The CDR3 DNA is TGCGCCAGCAGCCCGGGACAGGGGGGTCAGCCCCAGCATTTT. As protein: CASSPGQGGQPQHF.

This CDR3 is CASSLGTTLNTEAFF. In DNA form, the CDR3 reads TGTGCCAGCAGCTTGGGAACAACCCTAAACACTGAAGCTTTCTTT. The chain uses TRBV5-8 and TRBJ1-1; unclear D gene. This CDR3 spans 15 amino acids. Germline CDR1 and CDR2: SGHTS and YDEGEE. V was cut by 0 bases and J by 2 bases, with 11 bases left in between.

V gene TRBV4-3 combines with J gene TRBJ1-2; D might be TRBD1 (6 bases). The germline V gene has CDR1 LGHNA and CDR2 YSLEER. This CDR3 has 14 residues. Trimming took off 2 bases at V and 3 bases at J, with 10 bases between the two ends. CDR3 nucleotides: TGCGCCAGCAGCCAATACAGGGAAGACTATGGCTACACCTTC. It yields the protein CASSQYREDYGYTF.

V usage is TRBV10-1 and J usage is TRBJ2-3; 8 nucleotides line up with TRBD2. V lost 4 bases, J lost 0 bases, and 9 bases stayed unmatched. The germline gives CDR1 WNHNN, CDR2 SYGVQD (reference sequence). The CDR3 has 17 amino acids. The CDR3 region is CASSGGSGGTSTDTQYF. CDR3 coding DNA: TGCGCCAGCAGTGGGGGCTCGGGAGGGACTAGCACAGATACGCAGTATTTT.

The chain uses TRBV28 and TRBJ1-1; no definite D call. V dropped 4 bases and J dropped 5 bases, with 14 bases sitting between them. CDR1 is MDHEN, CDR2 SYDVKM, per germline. The CDR3 has 14 amino acids. The CDR3 protein is CASSSPAGGTEAFF. As DNA, the CDR3 is TGTGCCAGCAGTTCCCCGGCGGGAGGGACTGAAGCTTTCTTT.

The J gene is TRBJ2-2, the V gene TRBV11-3, with TRBD2 matching 10 bases. Per the germline V gene, CDR1 is SGHNT and CDR2 is YENEEA. The CDR3 is made up of 18 amino acids. Losses at the gene ends were 3 bases for V and 1 base for J; bases not matched to a gene: 8. The CDR3: CASSFPAIAGGNTGELFF. CDR3 in DNA: TGTGCCAGCAGCTTCCCCGCTATAGCGGGGGGGAACACCGGGGAGCTGTTTTTT.

The chain combines TRBV5-5 with TRBJ1-3; no firm D call. CDR1 SGHKS and CDR2 YYEKEE come from the germline V gene (reference sequence). Trimming removed 4 bases at V and 2 bases at J, with 13 bases between. This CDR3 spans 15 amino acids. The CDR3 is CASSPVAAAGNTIYF. The CDR3 DNA sequence: TGTGCCAGCAGCCCGGTCGCGGCAGCTGGAAACACCATATATTTT.

The gene calls are TRBV6-1 and TRBJ2-5, with D unresolved. Germline V CDR1 and CDR2: MNHNS, SASEGT. This CDR3 has 12 residues. The V end was cut by 1 base, the J end by 4 bases, with 4 bases between. The CDR3 nucleotides read TGTGCCAGCAGTGAAGGGGGAGAGACCCAGTACTTC. This sequence encodes CASSEGGETQYF.

This chain connects TRBV29-1 to TRBJ2-5, with unresolved D. Between the trimmed V and J ends, which lost 1 base and 5 bases, there was a span of 11 bases. The CDR3 spans 13 residues. CDR1 is SQVTM, CDR2 ANQGSEA, per germline. For the CDR3, the DNA is TGCAGCGTTGAAGGGGTCGGGTCGGAGACCCAGTACTTC. Translating gives CSVEGVGSETQYF.

The V and J genes are TRBV5-5 and TRBJ2-6; D perhaps matches TRBD2 (6 bases). Germline V gives CDR1 SGHKS, CDR2 YYEKEE (reference sequence). CDR3 length: 16 residues. V dropped 2 bases and J dropped 3 bases, with 12 bases sitting between them. Here the CDR3 DNA reads TGTGCCAGCAGCTTTGCGGGATTTGGTGGGGCCAACGTCCTGACTTTC. This codes for CASSFAGFGGANVLTF.

The CDR3 DNA reads as TGTGCCAGCAGTTCAACCGGGACAGGGAATTCACCCCTCCACTTT. It translates to CASSSTGTGNSPLHF. The rearrangement joins TRBV6-5 to TRBJ1-6, with TRBD1 matching over 9 bases. The germline V gene has CDR1 MNHEY and CDR2 SVGAGI. The ends lost 4 bases at V and 7 bases at J; junction bases unmatched: 5. CDR3 size: 15 residues.

A word on this clone: Germline is not matched at one junction end, which may reflect a read error. As DNA, the CDR3 is TGTGTCAGCAGATCCGGGACAGGGGTTACTGAAGCTTTCTTT. Its translation: CVSRSGTGVTEAFF. The chain has TRBV9 and TRBJ1-1, with 10 bases aligning to TRBD1. Germline CDR1 SGDLS, CDR2 YYNGEE. This CDR3 spans 14 amino acids.

This sequence joins TRBV11-2 and TRBJ2-5; D possibly corresponds to TRBD1 (5 bases). The germline CDR1 and CDR2 sequences are SGHAT and FQNNGV. The length of the CDR3 is 15 residues. Trimming removed 3 bases from V and 1 base from J, with 12 bases in between. The CDR3 DNA reads as TGTGCCAGCAGCTTTTCTCAGGGCTCCCAAGAGACCCAGTACTTC. Amino acid sequence: CASSFSQGSQETQYF.

The chain combines TRBV4-1 with TRBJ1-5; D possibly corresponds to TRBD1 (5 bases). The CDR3 is 14 residues long. Trimming pared 1 base from V and 5 bases from J, leaving 9 bases between. Germline CDR1 and CDR2: MGHRA and YSYEKL. CDR3 nucleotide sequence: TGCGCCAGCAGCCAAGGGGGGGGAGATCAGCCCCAGCATTTT. Its translation: CASSQGGGDQPQHF.

The chain uses TRBV5-1 and TRBJ2-7; TRBD1 agrees at 12 bases. Losses at the gene ends were 3 bases for V and 7 bases for J; bases not matched to a gene: 14. The length of the CDR3 is 17 residues. Looked up from germline, CDR1 is SGHRS and CDR2 is YFSETQ. CDR3 nucleotide sequence: TGCGCCAGCAGCTCCAAGACTCCGGGACAGGGGGCGCGAGAGCAGTACTTC. It specifies CASSSKTPGQGAREQYF.

This sequence joins TRBV28 and TRBJ2-7; D is unclear. The CDR3 is 15 amino acids. Trimming removed 2 bases at V and 0 bases at J, with 11 bases between. The V gene's germline CDR1 is MDHEN and CDR2 SYDVKM. CDR3 sequence: CASSLGLGNSYEQYF. In DNA form, the CDR3 reads TGTGCCAGCAGTTTAGGGTTAGGCAACTCCTACGAGCAGTACTTC.

The CDR3 loop reads CASSFFMQPQHF. Here the CDR3 DNA reads TGTGCCAGCAGTTTTTTTATGCAGCCCCAGCATTTT. The chain employs TRBV28 and TRBJ1-5; D is unresolved. The V gene lost 3 bases and the J gene lost 7 bases, with 7 bases spanning the gap. The CDR3 sequence is 12 residues long. Germline lookup yields CDR1 MDHEN and CDR2 SYDVKM. Combining the CDR3 with reference TRBV28 and TRBJ1-5 gives the whole variable domain DVKVTQSSRYLVKRTGEKVFLECVQDMDHENMFWYRQDPGLGLRLIYFSYDVKMKEKGDIPEGYSVSREKKERFSLILESASTNQTSMYLCASSFFMQPQHFGDGTRLSIL.

J is TRBJ1-5 and V is TRBV30, with D unresolved. The germline CDR1 and CDR2 sequences are GTSNPN and SVGIG (reference sequence). The CDR3 extends over 13 amino acids. Trimming took 2 bases from V and 4 from J, leaving 9 bases between them. The CDR3 DNA sequence: TGTGCCTGGAGTCTTGGGGAAAATCAGCCCCAGCATTTT. Translating it yields CAWSLGENQPQHF.

This clone was seen just once. This chain joins TRBV29-1 and TRBJ2-5; D unresolved. CDR3 length: 10 amino acids. V was pared by 6 bases and J by 2 bases, with 4 bases between. Germline V gene lookup returns CDR1 SQVTM and CDR2 ANQGSEA. CDR3 DNA sequence: TGCAGCGTAGGGCAAGAGACCCAGTACTTC. It is translated as CSVGQETQYF.

The chain uses TRBV15 and TRBJ1-2; D is possibly TRBD1 (6 bases). Trimming stripped 1 base from V and 4 bases from J, with 16 bases between. Germline CDR1 reads LNHNV; CDR2 reads YYDKDF (reference sequence). This CDR3 has 16 residues. CDR3 nucleotide sequence: TGTGCCACCAGCAGAGCCCTAAGACAGGCCTTCTATGGCTACACCTTC. Translation gives CATSRALRQAFYGYTF.